This entry lists 32 T cell receptor beta chains sequenced from one sample in a study of T-cell reconstitution after alpha-beta-depleted transplantation in children. Molecular barcoding with unique molecular identifiers was used for the TCRbeta library. TCRdb recomputed calls from the PCR reads with MiXCR, one row per CDR3 protein. This sample has approximately 250,000 distinct CDR3 sequences; over 20% occur once, and the top ten carry less than 3.5%. This specimen consisted of PBMCs, obtained before TCRalphabeta/CD19-depleted stem cell transplant. These receptors came from a girl aged 2 to 10 with Fanconi anemia, due to receive a stem cell transplant.

The genes are TRBV29-1 and TRBJ1-2; the D is unclear. The CDR3 is 14 residues long. Trimming left V 3 bases short and J 4 bases short, with 15 bases between. Germline loops: CDR1 SQVTM, CDR2 ANQGSEA. The CDR3 here is CSVDGGGRSYGYTF. CDR3 bases: TGCAGCGTTGATGGAGGCGGCAGATCCTATGGCTACACCTTC.

The chain is built from TRBV29-1 and TRBJ2-5; 8 positions agree with TRBD2. From germline, CDR1 is SQVTM and CDR2 ANQGSEA. V lost 4 bases to trimming and J lost 4 bases; unmatched junction nucleotides: 8. This CDR3 comprises 14 residues. The CDR3 DNA is TGCAGCGTTGCTAAAGCGGGAGTATCAGAGACCCAGTACTTC. Amino acids: CSVAKAGVSETQYF.

This sequence joins TRBV6-4 and TRBJ2-1; 14 bases fit TRBD2. With V trimmed by 3 bases and J by 6 bases, 4 bases remained unmatched. Per germline, CDR1 MRHNA and CDR2 SNTAGT. This CDR3 is 16 amino acids long. The CDR3 region has the DNA TGTGCCAGCAGTGAAAAAGGGACTAGCGGGGGCAATGAGCAGTTCTTC. Translation gives CASSEKGTSGGNEQFF.

This clonotype was counted between two and nine times. The chain carries TRBV5-1 and TRBJ2-1, with unresolved D. V was clipped by 6 bases and J by 3 bases, with 10 bases between them. There are 13 residues in the CDR3. CDR1 SGHRS and CDR2 YFSETQ come from the germline V gene. The CDR3 reads CASTSSNYNEQFF. The CDR3 bases are TGCGCCAGCACATCGTCTAACTACAATGAGCAGTTCTTC.

The J gene is TRBJ2-1, the V gene TRBV20-1; tentative D call: TRBD2 (5 bases). The length of the CDR3 is 13 residues. CDR1 and CDR2 from the germline V gene are DFQATT and SNEGSKA (reference sequence). The CDR3 DNA is TGCAGCACCGTACTAGTCTCCTACAATGAGCAGTTCTTC. It is translated as CSTVLVSYNEQFF.

Ten or more counts support this clonotype. The junction departs from the called germline gene at one end, perhaps through a read error. The chain is built from TRBV20-1 and TRBJ2-1, with a weak D call TRBD1 (6 bases). Germline-derived CDR1 and CDR2 are DFQATT and SNEGSKA (reference sequence). CDR3 length equals 13 residues. The CDR3: CSARDSAPTGGLF. The CDR3 coding sequence is TGCAGTGCTAGAGATTCGGCGCCGACAGGCGGGCTCTTC.

This clonotype showed up many times. CDR3 protein: CASSFDGRTNTDTQYF. CDR3 sequence (DNA): TGTGCCAGCAGTTTCGACGGGAGGACCAACACAGATACGCAGTATTTT. V is TRBV12-3 or TRBV12-4 and J is TRBJ2-3; 7 bases are shared with TRBD2. The CDR3 spans 16 residues. V shed 3 bases, J shed 2 bases, and the junction held 8 bases outside the gene matches.

The DNA for the CDR3 is TGCAGTGCTGACCCAACTAGCGGGGGTCAAGAGACCCAGTACTTC. Protein: CSADPTSGGQETQYF. The V gene is TRBV20-1, the J gene TRBJ2-5, with 11 positions matching TRBD2. In germline, CDR1 is DFQATT, CDR2 SNEGSKA (reference sequence). Losses at the gene ends were 5 bases for V and 2 bases for J; bases not matched to a gene: 7. The CDR3 has 15 amino acids.

This clonotype showed up many times. The V gene is TRBV20-1, the J gene TRBJ2-5; D uncertain. In germline, CDR1 is DFQATT, CDR2 SNEGSKA (reference sequence). CDR3 length equals 15 residues. Trimming shortened V by 1 base and J by 0 bases, and 12 bases separated the two germline ends. The CDR3 nucleotides read TGCAGTGCTAGAGTAGACTCGTTTCACCAAGAGACCCAGTACTTC. Translating gives CSARVDSFHQETQYF.

This clonotype was seen at least ten times. The chain is built from TRBV7-7 and TRBJ2-1; 8 positions agree with TRBD2. Germline-derived CDR1 and CDR2 are SSHAT and FNYEAQ (reference sequence). This CDR3 region has 15 residues. The trim removed 5 bases at V and 4 bases at J, leaving 7 bases unmatched. CDR3 nucleotide sequence: TGTGCCAGCAGCGACAGCGGGGGCTCATACAATGAGCAGTTCTTC. Protein: CASSDSGGSYNEQFF.

The rearrangement uses TRBV7-3 and TRBJ2-1, with 7 bases aligning to TRBD2. Germline CDR1 SGHTA, CDR2 FQGTGA. After removal of 6 bases from V and 8 bases from J, the junction contained 13 bases not matched to a gene. The length of the CDR3 is 15 residues. In nucleotides, the CDR3 is TGTGCCAGCAGTATAAGCGGGACCCCAAGCTATGAGCAGTTCTTC. This sequence encodes CASSISGTPSYEQFF.

This clonotype was counted many times. The chain links TRBV6-5 to TRBJ1-5, with 10 bases matching TRBD1. The CDR3 totals 16 residues. V gave up 6 bases and J gave up 1 base; unmatched junction bases: 6. Germline CDR1 is MNHEY and CDR2 is SVGAGI. CDR3 sequence reads: CASSPGQGVSNQPQHF. The CDR3 coding sequence is TGTGCCAGCAGCCCCGGACAGGGGGTAAGCAATCAGCCCCAGCATTTT.

This clonotype was counted a few times. J is TRBJ2-7 and V is TRBV20-1, with D perhaps TRBD1 (5 bases). Germline CDR1 and CDR2: DFQATT and SNEGSKA (reference sequence). This CDR3 is built from 14 residues. The ends were cut back, 6 bases at V and 3 bases at J, with 18 bases in the middle. The CDR3 DNA follows: TGCAGTGCCTCTGTGGTAGACAGAGGCTACGAGCAGTACTTC. Its translation: CSASVVDRGYEQYF.

This clonotype appeared a few times. The V and J genes are TRBV20-1 and TRBJ1-2; the D gene is possibly TRBD1 (5 bases). The germline V and J ends were trimmed by 6 bases and 5 bases, with 19 bases remaining between them. This CDR3 has 14 residues. Germline V gene lookup returns CDR1 DFQATT and CDR2 SNEGSKA (reference sequence). This chain's CDR3 is CSAPTSGREYGYTF. The CDR3 DNA reads as TGCAGTGCGCCAACCTCGGGCAGGGAATATGGCTACACCTTC.

Many counts were recorded for this clonotype. V usage is TRBV27 and J usage is TRBJ1-1, with no clear D. The CDR3 spans 13 residues. CDR1 and CDR2 from the germline V gene are MNHEY and SMNVEV (reference sequence). Trimming left V 2 bases short and J 0 bases short, with 4 bases between. The CDR3 loop is CASSLQLNTEAFF. The DNA for the CDR3 is TGTGCCAGCAGTTTACAGCTGAACACTGAAGCTTTCTTT.

This clonotype was seen more than once but under ten times. The chain recombines TRBV12-3 or TRBV12-4 with TRBJ2-7; tentatively, D is TRBD1 (6 bases). CDR3 length: 16 amino acids. V gave up 6 bases and J gave up 1 base, with 19 bases separating them. DNA of the CDR3: TGTGCCAGCAGCCAGGGGCAGGACAGATTGTCCTACGAGCAGTACTTC. Amino acids: CASSQGQDRLSYEQYF.

V and J are TRBV29-1 and TRBJ1-2; 8 bases agree with TRBD1. In germline, CDR1 is SQVTM, CDR2 ANQGSEA. With 6 bases clipped from V and 5 bases from J, the junction kept 5 bases outside the gene matches. There are 12 residues in the CDR3. The CDR3: CSVDREGYGYTF. For the CDR3, the DNA is TGCAGCGTGGACAGGGAGGGGTATGGCTACACCTTC.

This clonotype showed up just a few times. V usage is TRBV20-1 and J usage is TRBJ1-4; perhaps TRBD1 as D (5 bases). The CDR3 runs to 13 residues. V lost 3 bases and J 5 bases, leaving 10 bases between the germline ends. Germline-derived CDR1 and CDR2 are DFQATT and SNEGSKA (reference sequence). The CDR3 nucleotides are TGCAGTGCTAGTTGGGGGATCAATGAAAAACTGTTTTTT. It yields the protein CSASWGINEKLFF.

The sample holds many counts of this clonotype. The chain joins TRBV20-1 to TRBJ2-7; D is perhaps TRBD2 (6 bases). The V and J ends lost 5 bases and 3 bases respectively, with 20 bases between them. Germline V gene data show CDR1 as DFQATT and CDR2 as SNEGSKA (reference sequence). CDR3 size: 15 residues. The CDR3 DNA is TGCAGTGCTCAATGGGGCGAGGAGGGGAGCTACGAGCAGTACTTC. Translation: CSAQWGEEGSYEQYF.

V is TRBV20-1 and J is TRBJ2-7; a weak D match, TRBD2 (7 bases). V dropped 5 bases and J dropped 6 bases, with 17 bases sitting between them. The CDR3 is 13 residues long. Germline CDR1 and CDR2: DFQATT and SNEGSKA (reference sequence). CDR3 sequence (DNA): TGCAGTGCTGCCGGGACTACCAGGGGCGAGCAGTACTTC. This encodes CSAAGTTRGEQYF.

This clonotype was counted at least ten times. The chain couples TRBV25-1 to TRBJ2-1; D is uncertain. Germline assignment: CDR1 MGHDK and CDR2 SYGVNS. This CDR3 has 16 residues. The germline V and J ends were trimmed by 6 bases and 0 bases, with 15 bases remaining between them. CDR3 sequence (DNA): TGTGCCAGCAGGGCCGACTCACCGAGCTCCTACAATGAGCAGTTCTTC. Its translation: CASRADSPSSYNEQFF.

V and J are TRBV28 and TRBJ1-2, with 10 positions matching TRBD1. Trimming cost V 5 bases and J 7 bases; bases outside gene matches: 4. Germline CDR1 and CDR2: MDHEN and SYDVKM. The CDR3 loop spans 13 amino acids. The CDR3 DNA reads as TGTGCCAGCAGTCCGGGGACAGGGGTTGGCTACACCTTC. This sequence encodes CASSPGTGVGYTF.

This chain links TRBV11-2 with TRBJ2-1; D might be TRBD2 (6 bases). Germline V CDR1 and CDR2: SGHAT, FQNNGV. V shed 6 bases and J shed 3 bases, with 15 bases lying between them. The CDR3 length is 15 residues. The CDR3 DNA sequence: TGTGCCAGCAGTTCTAGCGAGGAAATCTACAATGAGCAGTTCTTC. Translation: CASSSSEEIYNEQFF.

The chain uses TRBV29-1 and TRBJ2-5; D might be TRBD2 (6 bases). Germline V gene lookup returns CDR1 SQVTM and CDR2 ANQGSEA. Between the trimmed V and J ends, which lost 7 bases and 1 base, there was a span of 10 bases. The CDR3 covers 12 residues. The CDR3, as DNA: TGCAGCGGCAGGGACTTCCAAGAGACCCAGTACTTC. Encoded protein: CSGRDFQETQYF.

The rearrangement uses TRBV25-1 and TRBJ2-1; 7 bases are shared with TRBD2. V shed 5 bases and J 2 bases; nucleotides not matched to a gene: 15. CDR3 length equals 18 residues. CDR1 and CDR2 (germline): MGHDK, SYGVNS. The CDR3 is CASSQSLTQRDPYNEQFF. Written as DNA, the CDR3 is TGTGCCAGCAGTCAAAGCCTGACACAGCGGGACCCCTACAATGAGCAGTTCTTC.

This clonotype was detected ten times or more. The V and J genes are TRBV9 and TRBJ2-7; unclear D gene. The length of the CDR3 is 16 residues. Deletions cut 0 bases from V and 0 bases from J, with 13 bases between. Germline CDR1 SGDLS, CDR2 YYNGEE. CDR3 sequence (DNA): TGTGCCAGCAGCGTAGGTGATACGGCTAGCTCCTACGAGCAGTACTTC. Translating gives CASSVGDTASSYEQYF.

This clonotype was counted many times. This chain links TRBV12-3 or TRBV12-4 with TRBJ2-2; TRBD1 might be the D (6 bases). The CDR3 is 12 residues long. Trimming took 5 bases from V and 5 from J, leaving 6 bases between them. DNA of the CDR3: TGTGCCAGCAGTACAGGGACCGGGGAGCTGTTTTTT. It is translated as CASSTGTGELFF.

The chain has TRBV15 and TRBJ2-7; D could derive from TRBD1 or TRBD2 (5 bases each). Germline V CDR1 and CDR2: LNHNV, YYDKDF (reference sequence). The ends were cut back, 3 bases at V and 5 bases at J, with 17 bases in the middle. The CDR3 is 15 residues long. CDR3 residues: CATSREVWGRDEQYF. The CDR3 bases are TGTGCCACCAGCAGGGAAGTATGGGGACGGGACGAGCAGTACTTC. Looking up the rest from reference TRBV15 and TRBJ2-7 gives the full variable domain: DAMVIQNPRYQVTQFGKPVTLSCSQTLNHNVMYWYQQKSSQAPKLLFHYYDKDFNNEADTPDNFQSRRPNTSFCFLDIRSPGLGDTAMYLCATSREVWGRDEQYFGPGTRLTVT.

This clonotype was seen at least ten times. The chain links TRBV20-1 to TRBJ2-3; 10 bases are shared with TRBD2. The CDR3 has 17 amino acids. Germline CDR1 and CDR2: DFQATT and SNEGSKA (reference sequence). The V segment lost 0 bases and the J segment 4 bases; nucleotides outside the gene matches: 10. The DNA of the CDR3 is TGCAGTGCTAGAGATCCCAAACAAGCGGGGGGGGCAGATACGCAGTATTTT. It is translated as CSARDPKQAGGADTQYF.

The chain joins TRBV21-1 to TRBJ2-1. TRBV21-1 is annotated as a pseudogene. This CDR3 region has 15 residues. For the CDR3, the DNA is TGTGCCAGCAGCAAGGAAGAAAGAGTAGACAATGAGCAGTTCTTC. Protein: CASSKEERVDNEQFF.

The chain carries TRBV7-8 and TRBJ2-1, with TRBD2 matching over 9 bases. Trimming cost V 3 bases and J 7 bases; bases outside gene matches: 7. This CDR3 is built from 15 residues. Germline assignment: CDR1 SGHVS and CDR2 FQNEAQ. CDR3 DNA: TGTGCCAGCAGCTTGTGGACTAGCGATGAAAATGAGCAGTTCTTC. Encoded protein: CASSLWTSDENEQFF.

This clonotype was detected many times. The chain has TRBV6-5 and TRBJ2-2; 11 positions match TRBD2. CDR1 and CDR2 from the germline V gene are MNHEY and SVGAGI. CDR3 length: 14 amino acids. The V gene end was trimmed by 4 bases and the J gene end by 10 bases; junction bases not matched to a gene: 5. The chain's CDR3 is CASSSFSGREELFF. Here the CDR3 DNA reads TGTGCCAGCAGTTCTTTTAGCGGGAGGGAGGAGCTGTTTTTT.